The sequence of this TCR beta chain was determined in a study of T cells in Graves' hyperthyroidism and ophthalmopathy. Germline assignment: CDR1 SEHNR and CDR2 FQNEAQ (reference sequence). This CDR3 is 14 amino acids long. Germline trimming cut 5 bases from V and 7 bases from J; bases unmatched to any gene: 9. Using RNA transcripts as the source, TCR beta CDR3 regions were amplified. HTBI primers were employed in a first-round RT-PCR of the TCR CDR3. TCRdb redid the calling of the multiplex PCR reads with MiXCR, one entry per CDR3 protein. The sample has hundreds of thousands of distinct CDR3 sequences, 35% to 45% seen once; the top ten hold approximately 8.7%. The table lists this clonotype with many counts.

The V and J genes are TRBV7-9 and TRBJ2-7, with 9 bases lining up with TRBD1. Sequenced material: blood. The TCR sequence derives from a man between 18 and 29 years old with Graves' hyperthyroidism. In DNA form, the CDR3 reads TGTGCCAGCAGCCCGGGACAGGGTGCGGGGGAGCAGTACTTC. Encoded protein: CASSPGQGAGEQYF.